Listed below are T cell receptor beta chains from one sample, sequenced in a study of cytomegalovirus exposure and HLA in healthy donors. This table comes from immunoSEQ multiplex PCR, and its TCRdb copy is limited to in-frame clones, with some not included. Among over 150,000 clones, over 70% were seen once, and the ten largest hold 1.4%. Material for sequencing was PBMCs. The receptors stem from a woman aged 30 to 39 in good health and CMV-seropositive. The conserved cysteine and the conserved F or W are not part of the CDR3 here. Fields, in order: V gene, CDR3 protein.

>TRBV6-1
ASSPLAWGYT
>TRBV28
ASSFIYEGSGQPQH
>TRBV7-9
ASSLEGAGGYT
>TRBV9
ASSYNLRELF
>TRBV5-1
ASSNPTGYTEAF
>TRBV7-8
ASSQVRTSGKDEQF
>TRBV5-1
ASSLPGTGGEQY
>TRBV7-2
ASSLGGDDEQF
>TRBV7-3
ASSLTREDEQY
>TRBV18
ASSPLRDRGETQY
>TRBV13
ASSARGAGESAGELF
>TRBV11-2
ASSWPADRTNEKLF
>TRBV7-2
ASSYDGLAGAYEQY
>TRBV27
ASSLSPTGPTEAF
>TRBV2
ASSEGQASADTQY
>TRBV5-6
ASSLGESTDTQY
>TRBV12-5
ASGLDRGGTDTQY
>TRBV20-1
SGSGGYEQY
>TRBV27
ASSYYGAWVNEQF
>TRBV6-5
ASSLRLAGTYEQY
>TRBV2
ASSPAGPPEAF
>TRBV9
ASSADGTSGSTDTQY
>TRBV28
ASSLVDTGANVLT
>TRBV6-6
ASSDTGGLTEAF
>TRBV11-2
ASSLLAGSDTQY
>TRBV6-1
ASSESGTSGLGYEQY
>TRBV7-9
ASAYDEKLF